This T cell receptor (beta chain) was documented in a study of human T cells and chemical hapten exposure. At the level of the study: Patches that contained 0.01% DPC were applied to the upper back and read at 6 days. Patients, predominantly female, presented with alopecia areata, totalis or universalis. Per-sample TCR yields varied mainly from small pooled library volume differences. Regarding the study as a whole: There were significantly more large CDR3 similarity clusters among expanded TCRs than among controls.

Per germline, CDR1 SGHRS and CDR2 YFSETQ. The CDR3 runs 16 residues. Deletions cut 0 bases from V and 1 base from J, with 11 bases between. The time point was: patch test 3, about 24 weeks after DPC sensitization. Treatment in this sample: therapeutic diphenylcyclopropenone sensitization with weekly scalp DPC. To note about this clonotype: Its antigen is undetermined.

TCRdb used MiXCR to reprocess the RACE reads, holding one entry per CDR3 protein. The top ten hold about 1.5% of the sample, which has approximately 71,000 distinct CDR3 sequences, around 10% seen once. The rearrangement uses TRBV5-1 and TRBJ2-1; tentative D call: TRBD1 (6 bases). This clonotype originated in a woman aged 45 to 65 with alopecia areata. Some clones in this sample may be carry-over from other donors' samples. The sequencing used whole blood, collected in connection with sensitization to the hapten diphenylcyclopropenone (DPC). CDR3 amino acids: CASSLGWGQSYNEQFF. Here the CDR3 DNA reads TGCGCCAGCAGCTTGGGATGGGGGCAATCCTACAATGAGCAGTTCTTC.